This TCR beta chain was identified in a study of blood T cell repertoires in COVID-19. Study information: Collection of acute and convalescent COVID-19 samples took place in the United States, Italy and Spain.

In the original processing: Amplification from reference gene primers served as the basis for estimated nucleated cell counts. Sequencing used immunoSEQ multiplex PCR; TCRdb keeps in-frame clones, though not all of them. V, J and clone size reflect that table, while D and trimming were determined from the DNA. Altogether 280,000 or so clones are present, roughly 87% being singletons, with the ten largest covering about 9.8%. V dropped 8 bases and J dropped 7 bases, with 23 bases sitting between them. This CDR3 comprises 15 residues. Germline V gives CDR1 MGHDK, CDR2 SYGVNS. Input material: peripheral blood. This clonotype was sampled from a man aged 18 to 29 with active or convalescent COVID-19. The chain has TRBV25-1 and TRBJ1-2, with D possibly TRBD1 on 5 matching bases. As DNA, the CDR3 is TGTGCCAGCTGGGAGGGAGAAGGCCTTAGGGGTGGCTACACCTTC. Its translation: CASWEGEGLRGGYTF.